Listed below are T cell receptor beta chains from one sample, sequenced in a study of T cells in localized non-small cell lung cancer. TCRdb's copy holds only in-frame clones and misses some; the assay was immunoSEQ multiplex PCR. This table has approximately 11,000 clones, 90% to 95% appearing once. Material: peripheral blood, obtained before any cancer treatment. These receptor sequences come from a male donor older than 55 with stage III lung adenocarcinoma. The CDR3 runs from the conserved cysteine through the conserved F or W. The D gene is left open where the match is weak. Only part of the rows carry a size: once, few, many, or a class if the clone is expanded.

NA TRBJ2-7 TRBD1 TRBV6-5 CASRPPRGQASEQYF TGTGCCAGCAGACCCCCCAGGGGACAGGCTTCCGAGCAGTACTTC
NA TRBJ2-1 NA TRBV5-4 CASSLVDKEGEQFF TGTGCCAGCAGCTTGGTTGACAAAGAGGGTGAGCAGTTCTTC
once TRBJ1-1 NA TRBV30 CAWRKAGMVNTEAFF TGTGCCTGGAGGAAAGCAGGGATGGTGAACACTGAAGCTTTCTTT
NA TRBJ2-1 NA TRBV11-2 CASSFNREDEQFF TGTGCCAGCAGCTTTAATAGGGAAGATGAGCAGTTCTTC
NA TRBJ1-4 NA TRBV29-1 CSAAGGAGEKLFF TGCAGCGCCGCTGGGGGGGCGGGTGAAAAACTGTTTTTT
NA TRBJ2-3 TRBD2 TRBV7-2 CASSLARASGRTTDTQYF TGTGCCAGCAGCTTAGCGCGGGCCAGCGGGAGGACCACAGATACGCAGTATTTT
NA TRBJ1-6 TRBD1 TRBV9 CASSVGPRQGNSPLHF TGTGCCAGCAGCGTGGGGCCCCGACAGGGGAATTCACCCCTCCACTTT
NA TRBJ2-5 NA TRBV29-1 CSVDGTLGGETQYF TGCAGCGTTGACGGGACCTTGGGGGGAGAGACCCAGTACTTC
NA TRBJ2-5 NA TRBV7-7 CASSLAGETQYF TGTGCCAGCAGCTTAGCAGGGGAGACCCAGTACTTC
NA TRBJ2-7 NA TRBV4-3 CASSQDRVHIEQYF TGCGCCAGCAGCCAAGATCGGGTCCATATAGAGCAGTACTTC